Shown below are 28 T cell receptor beta chains from a single sample sequenced in a study of blood T cell repertoires in COVID-19. Sequencing was performed with immunoSEQ multiplex PCR; in TCRdb, only in-frame clones are kept and a portion is missing. The sample contains about 240,000 clones, under 85% of which appear only once. The specimen was peripheral blood. These receptors were obtained from a man aged 25-45 years who had recovered from COVID-19.

The V gene is TRBV28, the J gene TRBJ1-2; 7 nucleotides line up with TRBD1. Germline CDR1 is MDHEN and CDR2 is SYDVKM. This CDR3 contains 15 residues. V shed 5 bases, J shed 4 bases, and the junction held 10 bases outside the gene matches. The CDR3 DNA sequence: TGTGCCAGCAGTGAGGGGGCCGGCGTGGGCTATGGCTACACCTTC. Translated, it gives CASSEGAGVGYGYTF.

This chain links TRBV21-1 with TRBJ2-7; the DNA was not compared with TRBD2, the D call given in the table. TRBV21-1 is a pseudogene locus. There are 14 residues in the CDR3. CDR3 region: CASSLPGTIYEQYV. The CDR3 DNA reads TGTGCCAGCAGCTTGCCCGGGACTATCTACGAGCAGTACGTC.

This rearrangement joins TRBV7-9 to TRBJ1-2; 7 bases align to TRBD1. Looked up from germline, CDR1 is SEHNR and CDR2 is FQNEAQ (reference sequence). The ends lost 5 bases at V and 4 bases at J; junction bases unmatched: 10. The CDR3 totals 15 residues. Written as DNA, the CDR3 is TGTGCCAGCAGCCTCAACCTAGGGGGCACCTATGGCTACACCTTC. Protein sequence: CASSLNLGGTYGYTF.

This clone was picked up one time. This chain links TRBV7-9 with TRBJ2-7, with TRBD1 matching over 7 bases. The CDR3 runs 14 residues. Germline CDR1 reads SEHNR; CDR2 reads FQNEAQ (reference sequence). V shed 5 bases, J shed 5 bases, and the junction held 9 bases outside the gene matches. The chain's CDR3 is CASSPPDRANEQYF. DNA for the CDR3: TGTGCCAGCAGCCCACCTGACAGGGCTAACGAGCAGTACTTC.

The chain is built from TRBV9 and TRBJ1-6, with 9 bases lining up with TRBD1. V shed 6 bases and J 10 bases; nucleotides not matched to a gene: 8. The CDR3 spans 14 residues. Per the germline V gene, CDR1 is SGDLS and CDR2 is YYNGEE. CDR3 bases: TGTGCCAGCACCGAGACAGGGGGTGGATCACCCCTCCACTTT. This translates into CASTETGGGSPLHF. Full variable domain (remainder filled in from reference TRBV9 and TRBJ1-6): DSGVTQTPKHLITATGQRVTLRCSPRSGDLSVYWYQQSLDQGLQFLIQYYNGEERAKGNILERFSAQQFPDLHSELNLSSLELGDSALYFCASTETGGGSPLHFGNGTRLTVT.

The chain is built from TRBV6-2 or TRBV6-3 and TRBJ1-5; the match to TRBD1 covers 8 bases. The CDR3 has 17 amino acids. Looked up from germline, CDR1 is MNHEY and CDR2 is SVGEGT. V lost 6 bases and J lost 2; bases outside the gene matches: 12. The DNA of the CDR3 is TGTGCCAGCAGCCGACAGGGGCCGGATCCTGGCAATCAGCCCCAGCATTTT. Translating it yields CASSRQGPDPGNQPQHF.

V gene TRBV18 combines with J gene TRBJ1-5; D might be TRBD1 (5 bases). CDR1 is KGHSH, CDR2 LQKENI, per germline. The CDR3 is 14 residues long. V dropped 2 bases and J dropped 4 bases, with 9 bases sitting between them. The CDR3 spells CASSPEQGNQPQHF. CDR3 nucleotide sequence: TGTGCCAGCTCACCAGAGCAGGGTAATCAGCCCCAGCATTTT. Full variable domain (remainder filled in from reference TRBV18 and TRBJ1-5): NAGVMQNPRHLVRRRGQEARLRCSPMKGHSHVYWYRQLPEEGLKFMVYLQKENIIDESGMPKERFSAEFPKEGPSILRIQQVVRGDSAAYFCASSPEQGNQPQHFGDGTRLSIL.

The chain is built from TRBV7-2 and TRBJ2-7, with D possibly TRBD2 on 6 matching bases. CDR1 and CDR2 (germline): SGHTA, FQGNSA. This CDR3 has 13 amino acids. Trimming removed 5 bases from V and 3 bases from J, with 11 bases in between. The CDR3 is CASSAGRIYEQYF. For the CDR3, the DNA is TGTGCCAGCAGCGCGGGACGGATCTACGAGCAGTACTTC.

The rearrangement links TRBV2 to TRBJ2-5; 7 bases line up with TRBD2. The CDR3 length is 13 residues. The V segment lost 5 bases and the J segment 3 bases; nucleotides outside the gene matches: 3. Germline V lookup: CDR1 SNHLY, CDR2 FYNNEI. The CDR3 DNA sequence: TGTGCCAGCAGTCGCAGCGGGGAAGAGACCCAGTACTTC. This codes for CASSRSGEETQYF.

The CDR3 nucleotides are TGCGCCAGCAGCCAAGAAGGGGACTGGCGGGGGGCGAGCTCCTACAATGAGCAGTTCTTC. This sequence encodes CASSQEGDWRGASSYNEQFF. The rearrangement joins TRBV4-1 to TRBJ2-1; 8 bases fit TRBD2. Germline V gives CDR1 MGHRA, CDR2 YSYEKL. This CDR3 region has 20 residues. J gave up 0 bases and V 0 bases, and 13 bases lay outside the gene matches.

The chain recombines TRBV9 with TRBJ2-6; 12 nucleotides agree with TRBD1. This CDR3 has 16 residues. Losses at the gene ends were 3 bases for V and 3 bases for J; bases not matched to a gene: 1. The germline V gene encodes CDR1 SGDLS and CDR2 YYNGEE. The CDR3 region is CASSGDRGRGANVLTF. CDR3 DNA: TGTGCCAGCAGCGGGGACAGGGGGCGTGGGGCCAACGTCCTGACTTTC.

The chain recombines TRBV2 with TRBJ2-1, with a possible D match to TRBD2 (5 bases). CDR3 length: 14 amino acids. Germline V CDR1 and CDR2: SNHLY, FYNNEI. V shed 8 bases and J shed 10 bases, with 21 bases lying between them. DNA for the CDR3: TGTGCCAGCCATTCCCAGCCCAGCGGTGGAGAGCAGTTCTTC. As protein: CASHSQPSGGEQFF.

V usage is TRBV12-3 or TRBV12-4 and J usage is TRBJ2-7, with D possibly being TRBD1 (6 bases). Trimming stripped 4 bases from V and 6 bases from J, with 10 bases between. The CDR3 is 12 residues long. CDR3 in DNA: TGTGCCAGCAGTTCGGAACAGGGCGAGCAGTACGTC. Translation gives CASSSEQGEQYV.

This clone turned up a few times. The CDR3 loop reads CASSLDGRDEKLFF. In DNA, the CDR3 is TGCGCCAGCAGCTTGGACGGGCGGGATGAAAAACTGTTTTTT. This chain joins TRBV5-1 and TRBJ1-4, with unresolved D. Trimming removed 0 bases at V and 6 bases at J, with 9 bases between. The CDR3 has 14 residues. CDR1 is SGHRS, CDR2 YFSETQ, per germline.

The chain links TRBV7-6 to TRBJ2-5, with 10 bases matching TRBD2. Per germline, CDR1 SGHVS and CDR2 FNYEAQ. V gave up 5 bases and J gave up 4 bases; unmatched junction bases: 10. The CDR3 extends over 16 amino acids. CDR3 bases: TGTGCCAGCAGCATATCCCTAGCGGGGGCGGGAGAGACCCAGTACTTC. Residues: CASSISLAGAGETQYF.

The gene calls are TRBV6-1 and TRBJ2-1; 9 bases align to TRBD2. CDR3 size: 15 residues. CDR1 and CDR2 from the germline V gene are MNHNS and SASEGT. The V gene end was trimmed by 2 bases and the J gene end by 8 bases; junction bases not matched to a gene: 7. DNA for the CDR3: TGTGCCAGCAGTGAACTGGCGGGGGGGCCTGATGAGCAGTTCTTC. Residues: CASSELAGGPDEQFF.

The V call is TRBV6-1, the J call TRBJ1-1, with D perhaps matching TRBD1 (5 bases). This CDR3 has 15 amino acids. Trimming removed 2 bases at V and 1 base at J, with 11 bases between. In germline, CDR1 is MNHNS, CDR2 SASEGT. CDR3 bases: TGTGCCAGCAGTGAACCCCGGGGGGGGAACACTGAAGCTTTCTTT. Its translation is CASSEPRGGNTEAFF.

J is TRBJ1-4 and V is TRBV21-1. TRBV21-1 is designated a pseudogene. The CDR3 is 16 residues long. CDR3 sequence reads: CASSNCEGNNNEKLFF. DNA of the CDR3: TGTGCCAGCAGCAACTGCGAGGGTAATAATAATGAAAAACTGTTTTTT.

This sequence joins TRBV11-3 and TRBJ2-1, with 7 bases matching TRBD1. Per germline, CDR1 SGHNT and CDR2 YENEEA. The CDR3 consists of 13 residues. V shed 4 bases, J shed 8 bases, and the junction held 5 bases outside the gene matches. The CDR3 spells CASSSEGAHEQFF. As DNA, the CDR3 is TGTGCCAGCAGCTCTGAGGGGGCACATGAGCAGTTCTTC.

V usage is TRBV28 and J usage is TRBJ1-2; D possibly corresponds to TRBD1 (5 bases). This CDR3 has 15 amino acids. V lost 7 bases and J 0 bases, leaving 15 bases between the germline ends. Germline lookup yields CDR1 MDHEN and CDR2 SYDVKM. Written as DNA, the CDR3 is TGTGCCAGCACCTCCGGAGACAGATCTAACTATGGCTACACCTTC. Translation: CASTSGDRSNYGYTF.

The chain couples TRBV2 to TRBJ2-2; a possible D gene is TRBD1 (6 bases). Deletions cut 7 bases from V and 5 bases from J, with 23 bases between. The length of the CDR3 is 17 residues. Per germline, CDR1 SNHLY and CDR2 FYNNEI. The CDR3 protein is CASTRRGSASRTGELFF. The CDR3 DNA reads TGTGCCAGCACCCGAAGGGGGTCGGCTAGTAGGACCGGGGAGCTGTTTTTT.

Only one count was recorded for this clone. The J gene is TRBJ1-5, the V gene TRBV7-8; a weak D match, TRBD1 (5 bases). The germline CDR1 and CDR2 sequences are SGHVS and FQNEAQ. There are 15 residues in the CDR3. V gave up 6 bases and J gave up 5 bases, with 17 bases separating them. The CDR3 nucleotides are TGTGCCAGCAGTTTCGCAGGCCAGGGTTATCAGCCCCAGCATTTT. Amino acid sequence: CASSFAGQGYQPQHF.

The V gene is TRBV10-2, the J gene TRBJ2-5; D gene unclear. V was shortened by 4 bases and J by 4 bases, with 4 bases between the two germline ends. CDR3 length: 11 amino acids. Germline V gene sequence: CDR1 WSHSY, CDR2 SAAADI. CDR3 DNA sequence: TGCGCCAGCAGTGCGCGAGAGACCCAGTACTTC. It yields the protein CASSARETQYF.

The chain's CDR3 is CASSQEGVGEKLFF. The CDR3, as DNA: TGCGCCAGCAGCCAAGAAGGGGTCGGGGAAAAACTGTTTTTT. The chain recombines TRBV4-1 with TRBJ1-4; possible D gene TRBD1, 5 bases. Germline V gene sequence: CDR1 MGHRA, CDR2 YSYEKL. Trimming pared 0 bases from V and 8 bases from J, leaving 10 bases between. This CDR3 is built from 14 residues.

This chain joins TRBV5-4 and TRBJ2-4; TRBD1 matches at 9 bases. Trimming removed 0 bases from V and 7 bases from J; junction bases left unmatched: 8. CDR1 and CDR2 (germline): SGHNT, YYREEE (reference sequence). This CDR3 contains 16 residues. CDR3 sequence: CASSLVGGGTGNIQYF. CDR3 in DNA: TGTGCCAGCAGCTTGGTGGGGGGTGGGACAGGGAACATTCAGTACTTC. Drawing the rest from reference TRBV5-4 and TRBJ2-4, the complete variable domain is ETGVTQSPTHLIKTRGQQVTLRCSSQSGHNTVSWYQQALGQGPQFIFQYYREEENGRGNFPPRFSGLQFPNYSSELNVNALELDDSALYLCASSLVGGGTGNIQYFGAGTRLSVL.

This clone was observed a few times. The chain has TRBV4-2 and TRBJ1-2; no reliable D call. The CDR3 runs 13 residues. Germline assignment: CDR1 LGHNA and CDR2 YNFKEQ. V lost 1 base, J lost 3 bases, and 6 bases lay in between. CDR3 DNA: TGTGCCAGCAGCCAAGGGCTTTACTATGGCTACACCTTC. Translation: CASSQGLYYGYTF.

This chain connects TRBV2 to TRBJ2-5; D is possibly TRBD1 (5 bases). The CDR3 is 12 residues long. Germline CDR1 SNHLY, CDR2 FYNNEI. Trimming cost V 6 bases and J 7 bases, with 12 bases left between them. Written as DNA, the CDR3 is TGTGCCAGCAGAACAGGCCGCGGGACCCAGTACTTC. Its protein product is CASRTGRGTQYF.

The J gene is TRBJ1-2, the V gene TRBV18, with 7 bases fitting TRBD1. Germline-derived CDR1 and CDR2 are KGHSH and LQKENI. The CDR3 contains 16 residues. J lost 1 base, V lost 5 bases, and 10 bases had no gene match. This CDR3 reads CASSAVQGQNNYGYTF. The CDR3 DNA is TGTGCCAGCTCAGCCGTACAGGGACAGAATAACTATGGCTACACCTTC. The full variable domain, rest sourced from reference TRBV18 and TRBJ1-2, is NAGVMQNPRHLVRRRGQEARLRCSPMKGHSHVYWYRQLPEEGLKFMVYLQKENIIDESGMPKERFSAEFPKEGPSILRIQQVVRGDSAAYFCASSAVQGQNNYGYTFGSGTRLTVV.